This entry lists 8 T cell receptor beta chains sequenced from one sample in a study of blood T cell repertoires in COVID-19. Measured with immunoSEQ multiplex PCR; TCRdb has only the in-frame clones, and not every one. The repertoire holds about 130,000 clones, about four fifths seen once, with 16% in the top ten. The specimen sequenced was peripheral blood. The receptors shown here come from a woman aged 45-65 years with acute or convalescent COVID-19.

The CDR3 DNA follows: TGTGCCAGCAGCTTAAGCCGGACAGGCTCTGGAAACACCATATATTTT. As protein: CASSLSRTGSGNTIYF. V gene TRBV7-6 combines with J gene TRBJ1-3; the match to TRBD1 covers 7 bases. Germline lookup yields CDR1 SGHVS and CDR2 FNYEAQ. This CDR3 has 16 amino acids. After removal of 2 bases from V and 0 bases from J, the junction contained 4 bases not matched to a gene.

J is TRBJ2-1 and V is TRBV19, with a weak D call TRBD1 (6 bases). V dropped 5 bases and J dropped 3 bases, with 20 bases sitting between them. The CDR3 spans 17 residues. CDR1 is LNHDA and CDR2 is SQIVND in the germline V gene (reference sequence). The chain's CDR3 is CASSPYLGADRYNEQFF. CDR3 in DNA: TGTGCCAGTAGTCCTTACCTGGGGGCTGATCGCTACAATGAGCAGTTCTTC.

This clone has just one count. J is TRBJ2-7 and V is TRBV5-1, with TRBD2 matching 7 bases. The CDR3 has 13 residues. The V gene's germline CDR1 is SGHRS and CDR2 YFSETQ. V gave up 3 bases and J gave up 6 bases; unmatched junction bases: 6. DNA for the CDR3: TGCGCCAGCAGCTCTCCGGGGGGTATCGAGCAGTACTTC. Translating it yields CASSSPGGIEQYF.

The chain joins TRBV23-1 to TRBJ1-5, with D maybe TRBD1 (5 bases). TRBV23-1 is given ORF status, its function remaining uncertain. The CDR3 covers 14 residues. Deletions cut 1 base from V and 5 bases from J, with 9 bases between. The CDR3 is CASSQWGGHQPQHF. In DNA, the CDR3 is TGCGCCAGCAGTCAATGGGGGGGTCATCAGCCCCAGCATTTT.

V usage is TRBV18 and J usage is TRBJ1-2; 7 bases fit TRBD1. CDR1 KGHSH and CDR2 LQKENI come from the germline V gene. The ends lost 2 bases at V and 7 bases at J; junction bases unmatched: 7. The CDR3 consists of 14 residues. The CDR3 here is CASSPGRDSSGYTF. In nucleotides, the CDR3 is TGTGCCAGCTCACCAGGGCGGGACAGCAGTGGCTACACCTTC.

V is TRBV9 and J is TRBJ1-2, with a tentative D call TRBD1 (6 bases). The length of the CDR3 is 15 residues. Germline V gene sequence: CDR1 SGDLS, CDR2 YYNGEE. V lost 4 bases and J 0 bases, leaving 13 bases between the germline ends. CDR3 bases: TGTGCCAGCAGCCCGAGGACAGATTCTAACTATGGCTACACCTTC. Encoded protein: CASSPRTDSNYGYTF.

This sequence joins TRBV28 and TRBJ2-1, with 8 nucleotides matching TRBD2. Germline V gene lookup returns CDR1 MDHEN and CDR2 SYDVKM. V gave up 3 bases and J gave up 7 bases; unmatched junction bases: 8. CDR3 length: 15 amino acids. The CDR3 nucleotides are TGTGCCAGCAGTTTGCGGGGGGCCGGAAAAAATGAGCAGTTCTTC. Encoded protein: CASSLRGAGKNEQFF.

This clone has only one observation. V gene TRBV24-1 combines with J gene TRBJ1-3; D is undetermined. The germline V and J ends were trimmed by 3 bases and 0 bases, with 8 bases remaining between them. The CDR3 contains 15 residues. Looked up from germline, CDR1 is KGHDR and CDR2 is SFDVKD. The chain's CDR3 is CATSDGHLSGNTIYF. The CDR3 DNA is TGTGCCACCAGTGATGGCCACCTCTCTGGAAACACCATATATTTT.